Following are 17 T cell receptor beta chains from one sample sequenced in a study of vaccination effects on CD4 cells after COVID-19. Within the ViraFEST assay, antigen-specific CD4+ T cells underwent expansion with viral peptide pools prior to sequencing. Investigators separated out CD4+ T cells once less than 11 days of culture had passed. People in the vaccine group had not been infected with SARS-CoV-2 before, and their nucleocapsid antibodies were negative. These receptors' antigens are unknown. Sequencing was performed with immunoSEQ multiplex PCR; in TCRdb, only in-frame clones are kept and a portion is missing. Among about 34,000 clones, 55% to 85% were seen once, and the ten largest hold 27%. Sequenced here: CD4+ T cells from PBMCs cultured with HCoV-OC43 spike peptides, sampled before COVID-19 vaccination. Subset specified: HCoV-OC43 spike overlapping peptide pool stimulation. These receptors were collected from a human donor who received a COVID-19 vaccine.

The V gene is TRBV6-5, the J gene TRBJ1-1; weak D call: TRBD1 (5 bases). Between the trimmed V and J ends, which lost 6 bases and 1 base, there was a span of 12 bases. The CDR3 is 14 amino acids. CDR1 and CDR2 (germline): MNHEY, SVGAGI. In nucleotides, the CDR3 is TGTGCCAGCAGGCAGGGCGGGCCGAACACTGAAGCTTTCTTT. This translates into CASRQGGPNTEAFF.

The chain employs TRBV30 and TRBJ2-5, with D hard to call. V lost 4 bases, J lost 1 base, and 13 bases lay in between. Germline V gene data show CDR1 as GTSNPN and CDR2 as SVGIG (reference sequence). The CDR3 has 14 amino acids. CDR3 nucleotides: TGTGCCTGGAAACTCAGCCCGATCCAAGAGACCCAGTACTTC. Translated, it gives CAWKLSPIQETQYF.

The chain recombines TRBV6-6 with TRBJ1-5, with unresolved D. CDR1 and CDR2 from the germline V gene are MNHNY and SVGAGI (reference sequence). The CDR3 is 15 residues long. V dropped 2 bases and J dropped 5 bases, with 13 bases sitting between them. In DNA, the CDR3 is TGTGCCAGCAGTTACGAGAGGGTATCGGATCAGCCCCAGCATTTT. Translating it yields CASSYERVSDQPQHF.

The chain has TRBV6-5 and TRBJ2-4; a weak D match, TRBD1 (5 bases). V was cut by 2 bases and J by 6 bases, with 8 bases left in between. The germline gives CDR1 MNHEY, CDR2 SVGAGI. The length of the CDR3 is 13 residues. The CDR3: CASSYGQGNIQYF. In DNA, the CDR3 is TGTGCCAGCAGTTACGGGCAGGGAAACATTCAGTACTTC.

On this clone: One end of the junction is discordant with germline, which a read error may explain. The chain uses TRBV29-1 and TRBJ1-2; TRBD1 might be the D (5 bases). CDR1 SQVTM and CDR2 ANQGSEA come from the germline V gene. CDR3 length equals 10 residues. CDR3 bases: TGCAGCGCATGGGACTACGGCTACACCTTC. Its translation: CSAWDYGYTF. The full variable domain, with the rest looked up from reference TRBV29-1 and TRBJ1-2, is SAVISQKPSRDICQRGTSLTIQCQVDSQVTMMFWYRQQPGQSLTLIATANQGSEATYESGFVIDKFPISRPNLTFSTLTVSNMSPEDSSIYLCSAWDYGYTFGSGTRLTVV.

The chain joins TRBV15 to TRBJ2-3, with D unclear. Germline V gene sequence: CDR1 LNHNV, CDR2 YYDKDF (reference sequence). This CDR3 has 18 residues. V was trimmed by 4 bases and J by 2 bases, leaving 22 bases between them. CDR3 protein: CATSKIPKAQIPTDTQYF. The CDR3 nucleotides are TGTGCCACCAGCAAAATCCCCAAGGCCCAAATACCCACAGATACGCAGTATTTT.

J is TRBJ1-1 and V is TRBV9; perhaps TRBD1 as D (5 bases). CDR1 SGDLS and CDR2 YYNGEE come from the germline V gene. Between the trimmed V and J ends, which lost 0 bases and 4 bases, there was a span of 16 bases. The CDR3 spans 16 residues. In DNA, the CDR3 is TGTGCCAGCAGCGTAGCCGATTCTGGGGCCCGCACTGAAGCTTTCTTT. Amino acids: CASSVADSGARTEAFF.

The V gene is TRBV5-4, the J gene TRBJ1-2; maybe TRBD1 (5 bases). The CDR3 spans 14 residues. Germline assignment: CDR1 SGHNT and CDR2 YYREEE (reference sequence). Deletions cut 3 bases from V and 4 bases from J, with 13 bases between. The CDR3 region has the DNA TGTGCCAGCAGCTCAGCCGGGACGGTCTATGGCTACACCTTC. This encodes CASSSAGTVYGYTF. The whole variable domain, filled in from reference TRBV5-4 and TRBJ1-2, reads ETGVTQSPTHLIKTRGQQVTLRCSSQSGHNTVSWYQQALGQGPQFIFQYYREEENGRGNFPPRFSGLQFPNYSSELNVNALELDDSALYLCASSSAGTVYGYTFGSGTRLTVV.

The V and J genes are TRBV6-5 and TRBJ1-1, with a weak D call TRBD1 (5 bases). The V end lost 0 bases, the J end lost 2 bases, and 7 bases lay between the germline ends. There are 14 residues in the CDR3. CDR1 is MNHEY and CDR2 is SVGAGI in the germline V gene. The CDR3 sequence is CASSYSTANTEAFF. In DNA, the CDR3 is TGTGCCAGCAGTTACTCGACAGCCAACACTGAAGCTTTCTTT.

The rearrangement links TRBV5-1 to TRBJ1-2; no reliable D call. V was pared by 0 bases and J by 8 bases, with 11 bases between. The CDR3 is made up of 13 amino acids. Germline lookup yields CDR1 SGHRS and CDR2 YFSETQ. CDR3 amino acids: CASSLEGREGYTF. The CDR3 region has the DNA TGCGCCAGCAGCTTGGAGGGCCGAGAAGGCTACACCTTC.

The chain recombines TRBV6-5 with TRBJ2-5; D unresolved. Germline CDR1 and CDR2: MNHEY and SVGAGI. V lost 0 bases and J 4 bases, leaving 6 bases between the germline ends. The CDR3 loop spans 13 amino acids. The CDR3 loop is CASSYSAGETQYF. As DNA, the CDR3 is TGTGCCAGCAGTTACTCGGCCGGAGAGACCCAGTACTTC.

The V call is TRBV12-5, the J call TRBJ1-2; weak D call: TRBD1 (6 bases). Trimming cost V 1 base and J 5 bases, with 20 bases left between them. The CDR3 is 17 amino acids. The germline gives CDR1 LGHNT, CDR2 FRNRAP. The DNA of the CDR3 is TGTGCTAGTGGTTTGGCCCCGGAGGGGGGCAGGATATATGGCTACACCTTC. This sequence encodes CASGLAPEGGRIYGYTF. Drawing the rest from reference TRBV12-5 and TRBJ1-2, the complete variable domain is DARVTQTPRHKVTEMGQEVTMRCQPILGHNTVFWYRQTMMQGLELLAYFRNRAPLDDSGMPKDRFSAEMPDATLATLKIQPSEPRDSAVYFCASGLAPEGGRIYGYTFGSGTRLTVV.

This rearrangement joins TRBV4-1 to TRBJ2-2; TRBD1 aligns across 9 bases. CDR3 length: 16 amino acids. The J segment lost 7 bases and the V segment lost 1 base, leaving 7 bases of the junction unmatched. Germline assignment: CDR1 MGHRA and CDR2 YSYEKL. CDR3 sequence: CASSQGSQGANGELFF. The DNA for the CDR3 is TGCGCCAGCAGCCAAGGGTCACAGGGGGCTAACGGGGAGCTGTTTTTT.

This clone was observed a few times. The chain links TRBV5-1 to TRBJ2-5; 11 bases fit TRBD2. Trimming at V came to 0 bases and at J to 6 bases, leaving 7 bases not matched to a gene. CDR1 is SGHRS and CDR2 is YFSETQ in the germline V gene. The CDR3 spans 16 residues. The CDR3 region is CASSLVVAGGPKTQYF. CDR3 coding DNA: TGCGCCAGCAGCTTGGTAGTAGCGGGAGGGCCCAAGACCCAGTACTTC.

The gene calls are TRBV5-1 and TRBJ2-3; D not certain. V was trimmed by 5 bases and J by 2 bases, leaving 6 bases between them. This CDR3 has 12 amino acids. CDR1 and CDR2 from the germline V gene are SGHRS and YFSETQ. Here the CDR3 DNA reads TGCGCCAGCAGGAGTCCCACAGATACGCAGTATTTT. Translated, it gives CASRSPTDTQYF.

This sequence joins TRBV2 and TRBJ2-5, with 9 bases that match TRBD1. In germline, CDR1 is SNHLY, CDR2 FYNNEI. This CDR3 has 14 amino acids. Unmatched junction bases numbered 6, after V lost 6 bases and J lost 4 bases. Here the CDR3 DNA reads TGTGCCAGCAGGGGACAGGGTGCTCGAGAGACCCAGTACTTC. Protein sequence: CASRGQGARETQYF.

This clone was observed a few times. The chain couples TRBV3-1 (or the pseudogene TRBV3-2) to TRBJ1-1; no reliable D call. The length of the CDR3 is 16 residues. Trimming stripped 1 base from V and 4 bases from J, with 16 bases between. The V gene's germline CDR1 is LGHDT and CDR2 YNNKEL (reference sequence). CDR3 sequence reads: CASSQAPGLWGTEAFF. In DNA form, the CDR3 reads TGTGCCAGCAGCCAAGCCCCCGGTTTGTGGGGCACTGAAGCTTTCTTT.